This T cell receptor beta chain came from a study of CD8 T cells in Susac syndrome. Random hexamers were used to reverse transcribe the RNA input (about 0.5 to 1 ug). TCRdb fed the immunoSEQ multiplex PCR reads into MiXCR, producing one record per CDR3 protein. The table records around 200,000 distinct CDR3 sequences, roughly 94% of them present only once. The CDR3 sequence is 16 residues long. Germline V CDR1 and CDR2: MGHRA, YSYEKL. V shed 4 bases and J shed 0 bases, with 13 bases lying between them. V is TRBV4-1 and J is TRBJ1-5; the D is unclear. Sequencing was done on a sample of CD8+ T cells from PBMCs. This clonotype was sampled from a human donor with Susac syndrome. CDR3 sequence reads: CASSLDRAISNQPQHF. The CDR3 DNA is TGCGCCAGCAGCCTAGATCGGGCCATTAGCAATCAGCCCCAGCATTTT.